These 25 T cell receptor beta chains came from one sample sequenced in a study of cytomegalovirus exposure and HLA in healthy donors. The primer mix had 60 Vbeta and 13 Jbeta primers. The method was immunoSEQ multiplex PCR; TCRdb's version includes in-frame clones alone and lacks a portion of them. Here the sample spans roughly 150,000 clones, over 75% being singletons. The sequenced material came from PBMCs. The receptors stem from a man in his forties or fifties in good health and CMV-seropositive.

Regarding this clone: One end of the junction is discordant with germline, which a read error may explain. CDR3 protein: CASSLGLRDF. The DNA of the CDR3 is TGTGCCAGCAGCTTAGGGCTTCGTGACTTC. This sequence joins TRBV7-9 and TRBJ2-5; unclear D gene. This CDR3 has 10 residues. Germline CDR1 SEHNR, CDR2 FQNEAQ (reference sequence).

The chain combines TRBV19 with TRBJ1-2, with D perhaps TRBD1 (5 bases). Germline CDR1 and CDR2: LNHDA and SQIVND (reference sequence). The CDR3 extends over 14 amino acids. The V end lost 10 bases, the J end lost 2 bases, and 17 bases lay between the germline ends. This CDR3 reads CATTSGWGNYGYTF. The CDR3 nucleotides are TGTGCCACTACGAGCGGGTGGGGGAACTATGGCTACACCTTC.

The rearrangement joins TRBV18 to TRBJ2-1; 10 bases line up with TRBD1. In germline, CDR1 is KGHSH, CDR2 LQKENI. Trimming at V came to 3 bases and at J to 2 bases, leaving 1 base not matched to a gene. The CDR3 contains 15 residues. CDR3 nucleotide sequence: TGTGCCAGCTCACCCGGGACAGGGGCCTACAATGAGCAGTTCTTC. It is translated as CASSPGTGAYNEQFF.

The J gene is TRBJ2-3, the V gene TRBV5-4, with 7 positions matching TRBD1. CDR3 length: 14 residues. Germline CDR1 is SGHNT and CDR2 is YYREEE (reference sequence). The J segment lost 3 bases and the V segment lost 4 bases, leaving 5 bases of the junction unmatched. The CDR3 nucleotides are TGTGCCAGCAGCCTAAGACAGGGAACAGATACGCAGTATTTT. Protein sequence: CASSLRQGTDTQYF.

This rearrangement joins TRBV5-5 to TRBJ1-1; TRBD1 might be the D (6 bases). V lost 7 bases and J lost 5, with 21 bases in between. CDR3 size: 15 residues. The germline CDR1 and CDR2 sequences are SGHKS and YYEKEE (reference sequence). This chain's CDR3 is CASAGGALAGTEAFF. CDR3 DNA: TGTGCCAGCGCGGGGGGGGCGCTTGCGGGGACTGAAGCTTTCTTT.

The sample holds one count of this clone. J is TRBJ1-1 and V is TRBV5-4, with TRBD1 matching 10 bases. The CDR3 consists of 14 residues. Germline trimming cut 2 bases from V and 8 bases from J; bases unmatched to any gene: 6. Germline assignment: CDR1 SGHNT and CDR2 YYREEE (reference sequence). For the CDR3, the DNA is TGTGCCAGCAGCTTCGACCTGGACAGGGGGGAAGCTTTCTTT. The encoded protein is CASSFDLDRGEAFF.

The CDR3 protein is CASSPQYNEQFF. CDR3 sequence (DNA): TGTGCCAGCAGCCCTCAGTACAATGAGCAGTTCTTC. The chain recombines TRBV9 with TRBJ2-1; no reliable D call. The CDR3 runs 12 residues. CDR1 and CDR2 from the germline V gene are SGDLS and YYNGEE. The ends were cut back, 4 bases at V and 4 bases at J, with 6 bases in the middle.

The chain joins TRBV7-2 to TRBJ2-1, with D possibly being TRBD2 (5 bases). Germline CDR1 is SGHTA and CDR2 is FQGNSA. V dropped 1 base and J dropped 1 base, with 8 bases sitting between them. The CDR3 extends over 15 amino acids. The CDR3, as DNA: TGTGCCAGCAGCTTAGGGCGGGTTTCCTACAATGAGCAGTTCTTC. Protein: CASSLGRVSYNEQFF.

This chain links TRBV10-3 with TRBJ1-2, with D maybe TRBD1 (5 bases). Germline loops: CDR1 ENHRY, CDR2 SYGVKD. The germline V and J ends were trimmed by 2 bases and 4 bases, with 17 bases remaining between them. The CDR3 consists of 16 residues. The CDR3 loop reads CAISETGLAGGYGYTF. CDR3 DNA sequence: TGTGCCATCAGTGAGACAGGACTCGCGGGAGGCTATGGCTACACCTTC.

This clone was counted once. The chain uses TRBV27 and TRBJ1-3; 7 bases map to TRBD1. The CDR3 is 16 residues long. Germline assignment: CDR1 MNHEY and CDR2 SMNVEV (reference sequence). The V gene end was trimmed by 2 bases and the J gene end by 2 bases; junction bases not matched to a gene: 6. For the CDR3, the DNA is TGTGCCAGCAGTTTAAGGGGGCCGGGACCTGGAAACACCATATATTTT. Protein: CASSLRGPGPGNTIYF.

The chain uses TRBV6-6 and TRBJ1-3, with a tentative D call TRBD1 (6 bases). Trimming pared 6 bases from V and 0 bases from J, leaving 15 bases between. The CDR3 is 16 amino acids. Germline loops: CDR1 MNHNY, CDR2 SVGAGI (reference sequence). CDR3 DNA: TGTGCCAGCAGCGCACAACAGGGAGACTCTGGAAACACCATATATTTT. It is translated as CASSAQQGDSGNTIYF.

V usage is TRBV9 and J usage is TRBJ2-2; D remains ambiguous. From germline, CDR1 is SGDLS and CDR2 YYNGEE. Trimming removed 2 bases from V and 0 bases from J, with 11 bases in between. This CDR3 is 16 amino acids long. The CDR3 reads CASSVPPSANTGELFF. CDR3 DNA sequence: TGTGCCAGCAGCGTCCCCCCAAGCGCGAACACCGGGGAGCTGTTTTTT.

This chain joins TRBV13 and TRBJ2-7, with D possibly TRBD2 on 5 matching bases. Trimming left V 5 bases short and J 5 bases short, with 19 bases between. This CDR3 is 15 amino acids long. CDR1 is PRHDT, CDR2 FYEKMQ, per germline (reference sequence). CDR3 in DNA: TGTGCCAGCAGCCACGAGGGAGTTCTCCGGCACGAGCAGTACTTC. Its protein is CASSHEGVLRHEQYF.

The V call is TRBV30, the J call TRBJ2-7; 10 bases line up with TRBD1. Germline V lookup: CDR1 GTSNPN, CDR2 SVGIG (reference sequence). The ends lost 2 bases at V and 1 base at J; junction bases unmatched: 2. The CDR3 runs to 14 residues. The CDR3 region is CAWSRTGGSYEQYF. The CDR3 coding sequence is TGTGCCTGGAGTAGGACAGGGGGATCCTACGAGCAGTACTTC.

The rearrangement links TRBV18 to TRBJ1-1, with 7 bases matching TRBD1. The CDR3 loop spans 14 amino acids. Trimming removed 6 bases from V and 4 bases from J; junction bases left unmatched: 8. Germline V lookup: CDR1 KGHSH, CDR2 LQKENI. In DNA, the CDR3 is TGTGCCAGCTCTCCCGGGACAGTCGTCACTGAAGCTTTCTTT. Translation: CASSPGTVVTEAFF.

The chain joins TRBV5-1 to TRBJ2-1; 13 bases align to TRBD2. Germline V gives CDR1 SGHRS, CDR2 YFSETQ. Trimming cost V 2 bases and J 5 bases; bases outside gene matches: 4. This CDR3 is built from 16 residues. CDR3 nucleotides: TGCGCCAGCAGCTTAACAACTAGCGGGGGGGACAATGAGCAGTTCTTC. It codes for CASSLTTSGGDNEQFF. Variable domain in full (rest from reference TRBV5-1 and TRBJ2-1): KAGVTQTPRYLIKTRGQQVTLSCSPISGHRSVSWYQQTPGQGLQFLFEYFSETQRNKGNFPGRFSGRQFSNSRSEMNVSTLELGDSALYLCASSLTTSGGDNEQFFGPGTRLTVL.

There are a few counts of this clone. This chain connects TRBV30 to TRBJ1-1, with D maybe TRBD1 (6 bases). Germline V gives CDR1 GTSNPN, CDR2 SVGIG (reference sequence). The CDR3 extends over 16 amino acids. The ends were cut back, 3 bases at V and 1 base at J, with 18 bases in the middle. CDR3 sequence reads: CAWSPRGGRGNTEAFF. DNA for the CDR3: TGTGCCTGGAGCCCCAGAGGGGGTCGGGGGAACACTGAAGCTTTCTTT.

The chain couples TRBV28 to TRBJ1-5; 10 positions agree with TRBD1. This CDR3 region has 15 residues. The germline CDR1 and CDR2 sequences are MDHEN and SYDVKM. V gave up 6 bases and J gave up 6 bases; unmatched junction bases: 8. CDR3 DNA sequence: TGTGCCAGCAGGCCGGGACAGGGGCCAGCTCAGCCCCAGCATTTT. It yields the protein CASRPGQGPAQPQHF.

The chain uses TRBV28 and TRBJ2-7; 10 bases match TRBD1. Germline assignment: CDR1 MDHEN and CDR2 SYDVKM. The trim removed 3 bases at V and 4 bases at J, leaving 6 bases unmatched. This CDR3 is 15 amino acids long. The CDR3 region is CASSLQRTGGYEQYF. The DNA for the CDR3 is TGTGCCAGCAGTTTGCAGAGGACAGGGGGGTACGAGCAGTACTTC.

The chain carries TRBV9 and TRBJ1-6, with TRBD1 as a possible D gene (6 bases). V gave up 0 bases and J gave up 10 bases, with 17 bases separating them. CDR1 is SGDLS and CDR2 is YYNGEE in the germline V gene. The CDR3 has 16 residues. CDR3 amino acids: CASSVDWAGVGSPLHF. In nucleotides, the CDR3 is TGTGCCAGCAGCGTAGATTGGGCAGGGGTCGGGTCACCCCTCCACTTT. Full variable domain (missing parts from reference TRBV9 and TRBJ1-6): DSGVTQTPKHLITATGQRVTLRCSPRSGDLSVYWYQQSLDQGLQFLIQYYNGEERAKGNILERFSAQQFPDLHSELNLSSLELGDSALYFCASSVDWAGVGSPLHFGNGTRLTVT.

This chain uses TRBV18 with TRBJ1-2; D not resolved. The CDR3 covers 15 residues. The ends were cut back, 0 bases at V and 8 bases at J, with 16 bases in the middle. Per germline, CDR1 KGHSH and CDR2 LQKENI. In DNA form, the CDR3 reads TGTGCCAGCTCACCACCCGGAGACCTCGTATCCGGCTACACCTTC. Translating gives CASSPPGDLVSGYTF. The variable domain in full, with the rest retrieved from reference TRBV18 and TRBJ1-2, is NAGVMQNPRHLVRRRGQEARLRCSPMKGHSHVYWYRQLPEEGLKFMVYLQKENIIDESGMPKERFSAEFPKEGPSILRIQQVVRGDSAAYFCASSPPGDLVSGYTFGSGTRLTVV.

The chain carries TRBV5-1 and TRBJ2-7, with 9 bases that match TRBD2. The trim removed 3 bases at V and 2 bases at J, leaving 9 bases unmatched. Per germline, CDR1 SGHRS and CDR2 YFSETQ. This CDR3 has 16 amino acids. For the CDR3, the DNA is TGCGCCAGCAGCTCCCATTTTAGCGGGAGTCCCTACGAGCAGTACTTC. Its protein is CASSSHFSGSPYEQYF.

The table lists this clone with a few counts. In nucleotides, the CDR3 is TGTGCCAGTAGTAGACAATTTCGAGGCAATCAGCCCCAGCATTTT. Its protein product is CASSRQFRGNQPQHF. The chain links TRBV19 to TRBJ1-5; no clear D. The CDR3 contains 15 residues. CDR1 and CDR2 from the germline V gene are LNHDA and SQIVND (reference sequence). V lost 4 bases to trimming and J lost 2 bases, with 12 bases between them.

The chain couples TRBV23-1 to TRBJ2-5; D gene unclear. TRBV23-1 is an ORF; its function is uncertain. The germline V and J ends were trimmed by 0 bases and 4 bases, with 24 bases remaining between them. The CDR3 length is 19 residues. This CDR3 reads CASSQSQILLHPPTETQYF. CDR3 bases: TGCGCCAGCAGTCAATCACAGATTCTCCTTCACCCCCCTACAGAGACCCAGTACTTC.

This sequence joins TRBV4-2 and TRBJ2-2; weak D call: TRBD2 (5 bases). Germline V lookup: CDR1 LGHNA, CDR2 YNFKEQ. V lost 6 bases and J 4 bases, leaving 18 bases between the germline ends. The CDR3 length is 16 residues. CDR3 loop: CASRASNGVGTGELFF. The CDR3 bases are TGTGCCAGCAGAGCCTCAAACGGGGTCGGCACCGGGGAGCTGTTTTTT.